The 32 T cell receptor beta chains below come from one sample, sequenced in a study of T cells in women clearing cervical HPV infection. Some clones are missing from TCRdb's copy, which holds only in-frame ones; the method was immunoSEQ multiplex PCR. Here the sample table reports fewer than 50,000 clones. The sequencing input was blood buffy coat. All receptors come from a woman aged 18-70 years with a cervical HPV16 infection that either progressed to CIN3+ or cleared (not recorded which).

On this clone itself: The read gets to within 3 residues of the CDR3 end, and the germline J gene fills in the rest. The rearrangement uses TRBV5-1 and TRBJ2-1; 12 bases agree with TRBD2. Germline CDR1 SGHRS, CDR2 YFSETQ. The CDR3 is 18 amino acids. V shed 0 bases, J shed 8 bases, and the junction held 12 bases outside the gene matches. CDR3 bases read: TGCGCCAGCAGCTTGGTTTTGCAGGGAGGACTAGCGGGACATGAG. As protein: CASSLVLQGGLAGHE. The entire CDR3 protein is CASSLVLQGGLAGHEQFF.

Comments on this clone: The CDR3 end lies 3 residues beyond the end of the read and is filled in from the germline J gene. The chain recombines TRBV5-6 with TRBJ2-7; D remains unclear. Germline V gene data show CDR1 as SGHDT and CDR2 as YYEEEE. CDR3 length: 14 amino acids. The V end lost 2 bases, the J end lost 3 bases, and 12 bases lay between the germline ends. The CDR3: CASSFIGGHYEQYF. CDR3 DNA, as far as it was read: TGTGCCAGCAGCTTTATAGGTGGGCACTACGAG.

Details on this clone: The read is 3 residues too short to cover the CDR3 end, so that end is filled in from the germline J gene. The chain employs TRBV7-9 and TRBJ1-2, with D unresolved. Germline CDR1 reads SEHNR; CDR2 reads FQNEAQ (reference sequence). This CDR3 has 15 residues. The covered CDR3 bases are TGTGCCAGCAGCTTAGGGACTAGCGGGCCGTTCGAC. Amino acids: CASSLGTSGPFD. The full CDR3 protein reads CASSLGTSGPFDYTF.

Note on this clone: The read gets to within 3 residues of the CDR3 end, and the germline J gene fills in the rest. The chain carries TRBV30 and TRBJ2-7; 7 nucleotides match TRBD1. CDR1 and CDR2 (germline): GTSNPN, SVGIG (reference sequence). The CDR3 spans 14 residues. V trimming: 0 bases; J trimming: 2 bases; junction bases outside the gene matches: 4. Partial CDR3 DNA: TGTGCCTGGAGTGTGGGACAGTATGCCTACGAG. It is translated as CAWSVGQYAYE. The entire CDR3 reads CAWSVGQYAYEQYF. The full variable domain, with the rest looked up from reference TRBV30 and TRBJ2-7, is SQTIHQWPATLVQPVGSPLSLECTVEGTSNPNLYWYRQAAGRGLQLLFYSVGIGQISSEVPQNLSASRPQDRQFILSSKKLLLSDSGFYLCAWSVGQYAYEQYFGPGTRLTVT.

Notes on this clone: The observed sequence ends 3 residues before the CDR3 terminus, with the missing tail filled in from the germline J gene. The chain couples TRBV5-6 to TRBJ1-2, with a weak D call TRBD1 (6 bases). Looked up from germline, CDR1 is SGHDT and CDR2 is YYEEEE. Trimming stripped 4 bases from V and 4 bases from J, with 14 bases between. The CDR3 is 14 amino acids. The CDR3 sequence: CASSHRPGVYGYTF. Incomplete CDR3 DNA: TGTGCCAGCAGCCACAGACCAGGGGTCTATGGC.

A remark on this clone: The read ends 3 residues before the CDR3 terminus; that terminus is restored from the germline J gene. This chain joins TRBV7-2 and TRBJ1-1; no clear D gene. Looked up from germline, CDR1 is SGHTA and CDR2 is FQGNSA. V lost 5 bases to trimming and J lost 7 bases, with 8 bases between them. The CDR3 extends over 11 amino acids. The DNA read from the CDR3 is TGTGCCAGCAGCCTGTATAGTGAA. This sequence encodes CASSLYSE. The CDR3 reads in full as CASSLYSEAFF.

Worth noting for this clone: The read terminates 3 residues ahead of where the CDR3 ends, so the germline J gene completes it. The chain links TRBV18 to TRBJ2-7; 8 bases line up with TRBD1. With V trimmed by 5 bases and J by 1 base, 10 bases remained unmatched. Germline CDR1 and CDR2: KGHSH and LQKENI. This CDR3 is built from 16 residues. CDR3 DNA, as far as it was read: TGTGCCAGCTCAATTGGTAGGGGACAGGCATCCTACGAG. Translation gives CASSIGRGQASYE. The whole CDR3 sequence is CASSIGRGQASYEQYF.

As regards this clone: The observed sequence ends 3 residues before the CDR3 terminus, with the missing tail filled in from the germline J gene. The gene calls are TRBV19 and TRBJ2-3, with unresolved D. The CDR3 runs to 12 residues. Germline V lookup: CDR1 LNHDA, CDR2 SQIVND (reference sequence). The CDR3 DNA, read in part, is TGTGCCACCGCCAGGAACCAAGAGACG. Its translation is CATARNQET. The whole CDR3 reads CATARNQETQYF.

Comments on this clone: From the germline J gene comes the end of the CDR3, since the read stops 3 residues before it. V and J are TRBV20-1 and TRBJ2-7, with 10 nucleotides matching TRBD2. Unmatched junction bases numbered 7, after V lost 7 bases and J lost 4 bases. CDR1 and CDR2 from the germline V gene are DFQATT and SNEGSKA (reference sequence). The CDR3 consists of 13 residues. CDR3 protein: CSGRGLASYEQYF. CDR3 bases read: TGCAGTGGCAGGGGACTAGCGAGTTACGAG.

Points on this clone: The read is 3 residues too short to cover the CDR3 end, so that end is filled in from the germline J gene. This chain uses TRBV5-4 with TRBJ2-2; 9 bases fit TRBD1. Trimming took 4 bases from V and 6 from J; bases not matched to a gene: 7. The CDR3 has 15 residues. Per germline, CDR1 SGHNT and CDR2 YYREEE (reference sequence). CDR3 bases read: TGTGCCAGCAGCGTCCGGGACAGGGATTCCGGGGAG. Its protein is CASSVRDRDSGE. The complete CDR3 sequence is CASSVRDRDSGELFF. The complete variable domain, with remaining parts taken from reference TRBV5-4 and TRBJ2-2, reads ETGVTQSPTHLIKTRGQQVTLRCSSQSGHNTVSWYQQALGQGPQFIFQYYREEENGRGNFPPRFSGLQFPNYSSELNVNALELDDSALYLCASSVRDRDSGELFFGEGSRLTVL.

A word on this clone: Coverage ceases 3 residues before the CDR3 finishes, and the germline J gene fills in the end. V usage is TRBV18 and J usage is TRBJ2-7, with D unresolved. The CDR3 loop spans 13 amino acids. V lost 6 bases and J lost 6, with 15 bases in between. Germline loops: CDR1 KGHSH, CDR2 LQKENI. Incomplete CDR3 DNA: TGTGCCAGCTCTCGAGACTTTACCGGCGAG. Residues: CASSRDFTGE. The full CDR3 is CASSRDFTGEQYF.

In the case of this clone: The read halts 3 residues ahead of the CDR3 end, with the missing end drawn from the germline J gene. The V and J genes are TRBV6-4 and TRBJ2-1; 9 positions agree with TRBD2. Germline V CDR1 and CDR2: MRHNA, SNTAGT. V lost 2 bases to trimming and J lost 2 bases; unmatched junction nucleotides: 1. The CDR3 is 15 amino acids. Partial CDR3 DNA: TGTGCCAGCAGTGACGGACTAGCGACCTACAATGAG. This sequence encodes CASSDGLATYNE. The complete CDR3 protein is CASSDGLATYNEQFF.

Points on this clone: The read falls 3 residues short of the CDR3 end, and the missing part is taken from the germline J gene. This rearrangement joins TRBV20-1 to TRBJ2-7; 8 bases agree with TRBD2. Germline values: CDR1 DFQATT, CDR2 SNEGSKA (reference sequence). V lost 5 bases and J lost 4; bases outside the gene matches: 7. The CDR3 has 13 amino acids. The sequenced part of the CDR3 DNA is TGCAGTGCTCTCGGGGGGGGTAGTTACGAG. It yields the protein CSALGGGSYE. From start to end, the CDR3 is CSALGGGSYEQYF.

Comment on this clone: The sequence runs out 3 residues before the end of the CDR3; the remainder is reconstructed from the germline J gene. The chain couples TRBV29-1 to TRBJ1-1; D possibly corresponds to TRBD1 (6 bases). Germline CDR1 and CDR2: SQVTM and ANQGSEA. V was clipped by 7 bases and J by 5 bases, with 17 bases between them. The CDR3 spans 13 residues. Incomplete CDR3 DNA: TGCAGCGCCCCCACAGGGTCTGGGACTGAA. Amino acids: CSAPTGSGTE. The full CDR3 is CSAPTGSGTEAFF.

Turning to this clone: The read is 3 residues too short to cover the CDR3 end, so that end is filled in from the germline J gene. V gene TRBV4-1 combines with J gene TRBJ2-3; 12 nucleotides match TRBD2. Germline V gene data show CDR1 as MGHRA and CDR2 as YSYEKL. This CDR3 region has 16 residues. V trimming: 2 bases; J trimming: 3 bases; junction bases outside the gene matches: 3. CDR3 bases read: TGCGCCAGCAGCCAACATCTAGCGGGGGGGACAGATACG. It is translated as CASSQHLAGGTDT. The whole CDR3 protein reads CASSQHLAGGTDTQYF.

With regard to this clone: The read terminates 3 residues before the CDR3 end, so the remaining end is supplied by the germline J gene. V and J are TRBV7-3 and TRBJ1-6; D ambiguous. This CDR3 is 13 amino acids long. The V gene lost 5 bases and the J gene lost 9 bases, with 11 bases spanning the gap. Germline-derived CDR1 and CDR2 are SGHTA and FQGTGA. CDR3 residues: CASSDNQGSPLHF. The covered CDR3 bases are TGTGCCAGCAGCGACAACCAAGGTTCACCC.

In regard to this clone: The CDR3 end lies 3 residues beyond the end of the read and is filled in from the germline J gene. The chain joins TRBV19 to TRBJ2-2; TRBD1 might be the D (7 bases). V lost 6 bases and J 1 base, leaving 15 bases between the germline ends. Germline V gene data show CDR1 as LNHDA and CDR2 as SQIVND (reference sequence). This CDR3 region has 16 residues. The sequenced CDR3 bases are TGTGCCAGTAGAGCGGAGGGACAGTTGAACACCGGGGAG. Protein product: CASRAEGQLNTGE. The complete CDR3 reads CASRAEGQLNTGELFF.

CDR3 DNA (partial): TGTGCCTGGAGTGTACCCCAGGTAAAGGGTGGC. Amino acids: CAWSVPQVKGG. The CDR3 reads in full as CAWSVPQVKGGYTF. The J gene is TRBJ1-2, the V gene TRBV30; no clear D gene. The CDR3 end falls 3 residues outside the read, so it is completed with the germline J gene. V lost 0 bases and J lost 7, with 15 bases in between. The CDR3 has 14 amino acids. Germline V gives CDR1 GTSNPN, CDR2 SVGIG (reference sequence).

A word on this clone: The read terminates 3 residues ahead of where the CDR3 ends, so the germline J gene completes it. The rearrangement joins TRBV13 to TRBJ2-3; 10 nucleotides match TRBD2. Germline V lookup: CDR1 PRHDT, CDR2 FYEKMQ (reference sequence). The CDR3 totals 14 residues. V lost 5 bases and J lost 4; bases outside the gene matches: 3. Incomplete CDR3 DNA: TGTGCCAGCAGCCCCGGGACTAGCGCAGATACG. As protein: CASSPGTSADT. The full CDR3 sequence reads CASSPGTSADTQYF.

The CDR3 DNA, read in part, is TGTGCCAGCAGCGCCCAAAGAAGGGGCTACGAG. This sequence encodes CASSAQRRGYE. The full CDR3 sequence reads CASSAQRRGYEQYF. The chain uses TRBV11-2 and TRBJ2-7, with D possibly being TRBD1 (5 bases). The read ends 3 residues shy of where the CDR3 ends; the end is completed using the germline J gene. The germline V gene has CDR1 SGHAT and CDR2 FQNNGV. V lost 5 bases, J lost 3 bases, and 14 bases lay in between. The CDR3 runs 14 residues.

In the case of this clone: The read terminates 3 residues before the CDR3 end, so the remaining end is supplied by the germline J gene. The chain recombines TRBV6-2 or TRBV6-3 with TRBJ2-3, with 8 bases that match TRBD1. The V gene's germline CDR1 is MNHEY and CDR2 SVGEGT. The CDR3 consists of 15 residues. CDR3 amino acids: CASRDREYSNQPQYF. CDR3 bases read: TGTGCCAGCAGGGACAGGGAATATAGCAATCAGCCG.

Worth noting for this clone: The CDR3 is cut off 3 residues early in the read; its end comes from the germline J gene. The chain employs TRBV29-1 and TRBJ2-1; 10 positions agree with TRBD1. CDR3 length equals 15 residues. From germline, CDR1 is SQVTM and CDR2 ANQGSEA. The V and J ends lost 6 bases and 9 bases, in that order; junction bases with no gene match: 14. The CDR3 reads CSVPGQGRGGLEQFF. The sequenced part of the CDR3 DNA is TGCAGCGTCCCGGGACAGGGGCGCGGAGGACTTGAG.

To note about this clone: The read ends 3 residues early relative to the CDR3; the germline J gene fills the gap. The V and J genes are TRBV7-6 and TRBJ1-2; D gene ambiguous. Trimming left V 2 bases short and J 4 bases short, with 11 bases between. This CDR3 region has 14 residues. The germline CDR1 and CDR2 sequences are SGHVS and FNYEAQ. The CDR3 reads CASSLSGGSYGYTF. The sequenced part of the CDR3 DNA is TGTGCCAGCAGCTTATCGGGCGGGTCCTATGGC. The entire variable domain, with the rest obtained from reference TRBV7-6 and TRBJ1-2, is as follows: GAGVSQSPRYKVTKRGQDVALRCDPISGHVSLYWYRQALGQGPEFLTYFNYEAQQDKSGLPNDRFSAERPEGSISTLTIQRTEQRDSAMYRCASSLSGGSYGYTFGSGTRLTVV.

A remark on this clone: The CDR3 end is not reached by the read, which stops 3 residues before it; the germline J gene fills it in. The chain joins TRBV18 to TRBJ2-7; D is ambiguous. The CDR3 contains 14 residues. The V gene lost 2 bases and the J gene lost 3 bases, with 11 bases spanning the gap. The germline CDR1 and CDR2 sequences are KGHSH and LQKENI. CDR3 DNA (partial): TGTGCCAGCTCACCAAGCCAGGAGAACTACGAG. Its translation is CASSPSQENYE. The CDR3 reads in full as CASSPSQENYEQYF.

On this clone itself: The DNA ends 3 residues before the CDR3 does, and the rest of the CDR3 is filled in from the germline J gene. The V gene is TRBV7-6, the J gene TRBJ1-1; 10 bases are a match to TRBD1. The CDR3 consists of 15 residues. V was clipped by 2 bases and J by 7 bases; unmatched bases: 7. CDR1 SGHVS and CDR2 FNYEAQ come from the germline V gene. Partial CDR3 DNA: TGTGCCAGCAGCTTATCTATGACAGGGGGCGGTGAA. Protein: CASSLSMTGGGE. The entire CDR3 protein is CASSLSMTGGGEAFF.

As to this clone: From the germline J gene comes the end of the CDR3, since the read stops 3 residues before it. V and J are TRBV29-1 and TRBJ1-6; a weak D match, TRBD1 (6 bases). Trimming took 8 bases from V and 5 from J, leaving 13 bases between them. Germline-derived CDR1 and CDR2 are SQVTM and ANQGSEA. This CDR3 has 13 amino acids. The CDR3 bases that were read are TGCAGCATTAGGACAGTTAATAATTCACCC. Its protein is CSIRTVNNSP. In full, the CDR3 is CSIRTVNNSPLHF.

With regard to this clone: At one boundary the junction diverges from the germline segment, which might be a read error. The missing CDR3 end, 3 residues past where the read stops, is filled in from the germline J gene. V usage is TRBV7-2 and J usage is TRBJ1-2, with D possibly TRBD1 on 5 matching bases. Germline assignment: CDR1 SGHTA and CDR2 FQGNSA. The CDR3 loop spans 13 amino acids. This chain's CDR3 is CASSRDRDYDYTF. CDR3 DNA (partial): TGTGCCAGCAGCCGTGACCGGGACTATGAC.

Of note for this clone: The sequence runs out 3 residues before the end of the CDR3; the remainder is reconstructed from the germline J gene. The chain joins TRBV7-9 to TRBJ1-2; TRBD1 is a possible D gene (6 bases). CDR3 length equals 12 residues. Germline V lookup: CDR1 SEHNR, CDR2 FQNEAQ (reference sequence). The sequenced CDR3 bases are TGTGCCAGCAGCGTACTACAGGGCGGC. This sequence encodes CASSVLQGG. The entire CDR3 protein is CASSVLQGGYTF.

Regarding this clone: The read is 3 residues too short to cover the CDR3 end, so that end is filled in from the germline J gene. V usage is TRBV20-1 and J usage is TRBJ2-1; D not resolved. CDR1 and CDR2 from the germline V gene are DFQATT and SNEGSKA (reference sequence). CDR3 size: 13 residues. Trimming removed 2 bases at V and 4 bases at J, with 9 bases between. The DNA read from the CDR3 is TGCAGTGCTAGACAAAGCGCGTACAATGAG. The encoded protein is CSARQSAYNE. The entire CDR3 protein reads CSARQSAYNEQFF.

For this clone: The junction departs from germline at one end; a sequencing error may be responsible. The read finishes 3 residues shy of the CDR3 end, and the germline J gene is used to complete it. The V gene is TRBV6-1, the J gene TRBJ1-1, with 9 nucleotides matching TRBD1. Looked up from germline, CDR1 is MNHNS and CDR2 is SASEGT. The CDR3 is 15 amino acids. CDR3 bases read: TGTGCCAGCCGTGAGACAGGGGGTATGAACACTGAA. The encoded protein is CASRETGGMNTE. The full CDR3 reads CASRETGGMNTEAFF.

As for this clone: The read ends 3 residues shy of where the CDR3 ends; the end is completed using the germline J gene. The chain couples TRBV12-3 or TRBV12-4 to TRBJ2-1; 7 bases align to TRBD2. The CDR3 spans 15 residues. Germline trimming cut 5 bases from V and 9 bases from J; bases unmatched to any gene: 13. The CDR3 region is CASSPGLVRDGEQFF. CDR3 bases read: TGTGCCAGCAGTCCCGGACTAGTGCGGGACGGTGAG.

Regarding this clone: The read stops 3 residues short of the end of the CDR3; the missing end is completed from the germline J gene. The J gene is TRBJ2-5, the V gene TRBV12-3 or TRBV12-4, with 8 nucleotides matching TRBD1. This CDR3 has 14 amino acids. Germline trimming cut 4 bases from V and 5 bases from J; bases unmatched to any gene: 6. CDR3 DNA (partial): TGTGCCAGCAGTTGGACAGGGTCGGGGGAGACC. This translates into CASSWTGSGET. The entire CDR3 is CASSWTGSGETQYF.